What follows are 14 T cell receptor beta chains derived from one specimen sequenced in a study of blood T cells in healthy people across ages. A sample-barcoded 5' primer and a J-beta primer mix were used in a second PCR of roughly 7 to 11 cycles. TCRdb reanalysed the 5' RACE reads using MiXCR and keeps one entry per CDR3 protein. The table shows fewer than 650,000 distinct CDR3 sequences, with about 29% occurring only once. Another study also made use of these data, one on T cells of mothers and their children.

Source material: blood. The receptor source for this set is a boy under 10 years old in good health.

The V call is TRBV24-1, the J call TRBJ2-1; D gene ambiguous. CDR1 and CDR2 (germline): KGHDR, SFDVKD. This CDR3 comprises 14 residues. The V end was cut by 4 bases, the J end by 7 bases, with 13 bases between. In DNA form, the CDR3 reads TGTGCCACCAGTGACCACTTTAGCAGGAATGAGCAGTTCTTC. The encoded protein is CATSDHFSRNEQFF.

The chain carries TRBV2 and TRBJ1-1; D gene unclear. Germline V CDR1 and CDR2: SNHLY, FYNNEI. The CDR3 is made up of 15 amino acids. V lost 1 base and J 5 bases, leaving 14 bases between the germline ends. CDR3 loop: CASSEGWRGRTEAFF. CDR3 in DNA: TGTGCCAGCAGTGAAGGGTGGCGGGGTCGGACTGAAGCTTTCTTT. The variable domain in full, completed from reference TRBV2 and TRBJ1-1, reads EPEVTQTPSHQVTQMGQEVILRCVPISNHLYFYWYRQILGQKVEFLVSFYNNEISEKSEIFDDQFSVERPDGSNFTLKIRSTKLEDSAMYFCASSEGWRGRTEAFFGQGTRLTVV.

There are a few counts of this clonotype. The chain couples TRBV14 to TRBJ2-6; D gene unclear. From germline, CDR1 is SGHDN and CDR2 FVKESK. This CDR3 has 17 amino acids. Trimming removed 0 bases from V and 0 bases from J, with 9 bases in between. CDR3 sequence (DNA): TGTGCCAGCAGCCAAGACGACCCCCTCTCTGGGGCCAACGTCCTGACTTTC. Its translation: CASSQDDPLSGANVLTF.

The CDR3 bases are TGCAGTGCTCCGATAGGCAGCTCCTACGAGCAGTACTTC. This gives the protein CSAPIGSSYEQYF. The chain couples TRBV20-1 to TRBJ2-1; D call uncertain. The J call could be wrong; TRBJ2-7 is a better fit for the DNA end. This CDR3 spans 13 amino acids. Germline CDR1 DFQATT, CDR2 SNEGSKA (reference sequence).

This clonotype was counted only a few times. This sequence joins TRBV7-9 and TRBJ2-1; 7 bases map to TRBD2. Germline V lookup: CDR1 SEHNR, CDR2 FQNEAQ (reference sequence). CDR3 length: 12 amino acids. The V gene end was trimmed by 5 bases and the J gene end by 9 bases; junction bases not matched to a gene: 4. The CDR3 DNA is TGTGCCAGCAGCCCGAGCGGGATTGAGCAGTTCTTC. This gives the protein CASSPSGIEQFF.

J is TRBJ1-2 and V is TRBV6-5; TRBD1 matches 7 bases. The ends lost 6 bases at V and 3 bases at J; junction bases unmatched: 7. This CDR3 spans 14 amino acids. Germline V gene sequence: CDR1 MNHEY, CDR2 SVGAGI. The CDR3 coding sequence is TGTGCCAGCAGGTTGGGACAGCGTTACTATGGCTACACCTTC. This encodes CASRLGQRYYGYTF.

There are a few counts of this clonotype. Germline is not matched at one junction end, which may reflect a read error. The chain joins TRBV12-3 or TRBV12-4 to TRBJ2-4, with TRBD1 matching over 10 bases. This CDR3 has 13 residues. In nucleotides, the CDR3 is TGTGCCAGTGGGACAGGGGCCAAAACCATTCAGTACTTC. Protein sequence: CASGTGAKTIQYF.

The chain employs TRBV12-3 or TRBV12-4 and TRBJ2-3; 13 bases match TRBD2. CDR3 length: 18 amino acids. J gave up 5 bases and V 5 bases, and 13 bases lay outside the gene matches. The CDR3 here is CASSPGTSGAFGKDTQYF. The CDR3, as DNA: TGTGCCAGCAGTCCTGGGACTAGCGGGGCCTTCGGAAAAGATACGCAGTATTTT.

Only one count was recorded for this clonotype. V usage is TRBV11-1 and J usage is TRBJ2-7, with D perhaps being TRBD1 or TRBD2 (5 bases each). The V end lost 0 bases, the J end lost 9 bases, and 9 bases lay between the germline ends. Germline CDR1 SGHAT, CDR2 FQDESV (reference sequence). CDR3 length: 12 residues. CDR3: CASSLALGRQYF. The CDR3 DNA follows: TGTGCCAGCAGCTTAGCCCTGGGACGGCAGTACTTC.

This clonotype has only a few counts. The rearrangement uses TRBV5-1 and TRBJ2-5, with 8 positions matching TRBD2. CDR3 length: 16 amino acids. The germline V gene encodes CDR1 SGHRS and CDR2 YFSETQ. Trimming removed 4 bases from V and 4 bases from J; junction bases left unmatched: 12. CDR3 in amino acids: CASSRQTGGVGETQYF. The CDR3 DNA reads TGCGCCAGCAGCCGTCAAACCGGGGGGGTCGGAGAGACCCAGTACTTC.

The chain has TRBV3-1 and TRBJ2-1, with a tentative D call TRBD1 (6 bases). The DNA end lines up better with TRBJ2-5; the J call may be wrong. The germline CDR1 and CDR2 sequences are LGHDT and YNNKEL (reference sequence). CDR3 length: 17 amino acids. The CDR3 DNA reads TGTGCCAGCAGCCAAGTAAGGGGTTCCAGGGGCTCGGGGACCCAGTACTTC. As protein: CASSQVRGSRGSGTQYF.

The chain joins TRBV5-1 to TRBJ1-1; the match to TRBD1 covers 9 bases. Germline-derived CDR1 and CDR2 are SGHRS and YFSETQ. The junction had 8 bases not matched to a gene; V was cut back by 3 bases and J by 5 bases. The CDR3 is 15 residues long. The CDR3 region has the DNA TGCGCCAGCAGCTCCCCCGGGACAGGGCGGACTGAAGCTTTCTTT. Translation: CASSSPGTGRTEAFF.

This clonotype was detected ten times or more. CDR3 sequence: CSARDHGGRASEQYF. The CDR3 nucleotides read TGCAGTGCTAGAGATCATGGTGGGAGGGCCTCCGAGCAGTACTTC. J is TRBJ2-7 and V is TRBV20-1, with TRBD2 matching 7 bases. The CDR3 totals 15 residues. Germline loops: CDR1 DFQATT, CDR2 SNEGSKA (reference sequence). V shed 0 bases and J 6 bases; nucleotides not matched to a gene: 11.

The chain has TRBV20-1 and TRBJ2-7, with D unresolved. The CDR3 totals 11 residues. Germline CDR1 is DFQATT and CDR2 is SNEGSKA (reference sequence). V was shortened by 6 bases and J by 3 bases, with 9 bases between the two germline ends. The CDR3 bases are TGCAGTGCCCACAAGCTCTACGAGCAGTACTTC. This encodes CSAHKLYEQYF.